This T cell receptor (beta chain) appears in the sequencing data of a study of OX40 agonist ivuxolimab in advanced cancers. For the study at large: Three patients responded partially, comprising one with hepatocellular carcinoma and two with cutaneous melanoma. General study points: CD4+ T cells averaged fewer expanded clones than CD8+ T cells.

Produced via immunoSEQ multiplex PCR; TCRdb's table is partial and in-frame only. This table holds about 62,000 clones, around 85% found once. With regard to this clone: Its cognate antigen is unknown.

Germline CDR1 reads MNHNY; CDR2 reads SVGAGI (reference sequence). The CDR3 is 14 amino acids. J lost 5 bases, V lost 4 bases, and 6 bases had no gene match. Sequenced here: CD4+ or CD8+ T cells sorted from blood, sampled in a trial of the OX40 agonist ivuxolimab. This rearrangement joins TRBV6-6 to TRBJ2-7, with 9 bases that match TRBD1. The receptor's source is an adult with an advanced solid tumor such as melanoma, head and neck, liver or kidney cancer. CDR3 coding DNA: TGTGCCAGCAGTTTTTTACAGGGGGCGCACGAGCAGTACTTC. Its protein product is CASSFLQGAHEQYF.